This TCR beta chain stems from a study of cytomegalovirus exposure and HLA in healthy donors. Study overall: Counted in an early data release were about 85 million unique TCRs from HLA-typed donors.

Primers: 60 Vbeta forward and 13 Jbeta reverse. Data came from immunoSEQ multiplex PCR; TCRdb stores just in-frame clones and leaves some out. The sample shows about 110,000 clones, about 75% of them seen only once. Notes on this clone: Antigen: not known.

Germline V gene lookup returns CDR1 LGHNA and CDR2 YSLEER. The germline V and J ends were trimmed by 0 bases and 3 bases, with 25 bases remaining between them. CDR3 size: 20 residues. General study points: When analyzed later, the rates of TCR association showed variation by HLA locus, with DRB1 the most and HLA-C the fewest. The study flagged some 180 TCR beta chains as cytomegalovirus-associated. V- and J-gene trimming of TCR beta was linked (in a later analysis) to a missense DCLRE1C variant.

V gene TRBV4-3 combines with J gene TRBJ2-3; D call uncertain. This TCR was recovered from a male donor in good health and CMV-seropositive. The sequenced material came from PBMCs. CDR3 residues: CASSQDGSERSSRLTDTQYF. The CDR3 coding sequence is TGCGCCAGCAGCCAAGATGGGTCGGAGAGGAGTTCACGTCTGACAGATACGCAGTATTTT.